Described below is a single TCR beta chain sequence and its context. What it recognizes is unknown. The data originate from a study of T cells in narcolepsy. Study-wide context: Healthy controls were enrolled alongside patients with narcolepsy type 1 or type 2. Whole-study findings and limits: Autoreactive HCRT-specific and TRIB2-specific clonotypes were marked in same-patient CSF-versus-blood CD4+ comparisons. In some patient and control memory CD4+ samples, autoreactive clones were absent. Blood of same and different patients, but not healthy controls, reportedly held recurring autoreactive clonotypes.

Assay: immunoSEQ multiplex PCR; the TCRdb copy retains only in-frame clones and omits some. The sample records more than 25,000 clones, approximately 79% being singletons. Sequencing used memory (CD45RA-) CD4+ T cells from blood. This clonotype was obtained from a human donor in good health.

The CDR3 is CASSLVGPSGGAVSYEQYF. CDR3 coding DNA: TGTGCCAGCAGCTTAGTCGGGCCTAGCGGGGGGGCCGTCTCCTACGAGCAGTACTTC. The chain couples TRBV7-2 to TRBJ2-7, with 12 bases aligning to TRBD2. Germline V gene lookup returns CDR1 SGHTA and CDR2 FQGNSA. The CDR3 spans 19 residues. V gave up 1 base and J gave up 0 bases; unmatched junction bases: 10.